Below, 5 T cell receptor beta chains from the same sample are listed, as sequenced in a study of blood T cell repertoires in COVID-19. Repertoires were generated with immunoSEQ multiplex PCR, while TCRdb's copy carries only in-frame clones and drops some. The sample consists of some 54,000 clones, approximately 92% of them appearing once. Sequenced input: peripheral blood. Receptor source: a man in his 60s with acute or convalescent COVID-19.

The J gene is TRBJ2-1, the V gene TRBV29-1; possible D gene TRBD2, 5 bases. Between the trimmed V and J ends, which lost 1 base and 2 bases, there was a span of 12 bases. Germline-derived CDR1 and CDR2 are SQVTM and ANQGSEA. The CDR3 loop spans 15 amino acids. Here the CDR3 reads CSVEVGERTYNEQFF. Here the CDR3 DNA reads TGCAGCGTTGAAGTCGGGGAGAGAACCTACAATGAGCAGTTCTTC.

Only one count was recorded for this clone. The chain uses TRBV6-1 and TRBJ1-2; D may be TRBD1 (5 bases). The germline V gene encodes CDR1 MNHNS and CDR2 SASEGT. This CDR3 comprises 14 residues. The germline V and J ends were trimmed by 1 base and 1 base, with 7 bases remaining between them. Here the CDR3 DNA reads TGTGCCAGCAGTGAAGGACAGATTAACTATGGCTACACCTTC. Amino acids: CASSEGQINYGYTF.

The chain uses TRBV5-5 and TRBJ2-3; D gene ambiguous. Germline V gives CDR1 SGHKS, CDR2 YYEKEE (reference sequence). The CDR3 extends over 14 amino acids. Trimming cost V 3 bases and J 2 bases, with 10 bases left between them. The CDR3 is CASSSTEYTDTQYF. Here the CDR3 DNA reads TGTGCCAGCAGCTCAACAGAATACACAGATACGCAGTATTTT.

The gene calls are TRBV7-2 and TRBJ1-3; no clear D. The CDR3 runs to 16 residues. CDR1 and CDR2 from the germline V gene are SGHTA and FQGNSA. V was cut by 0 bases and J by 0 bases, with 9 bases left in between. The CDR3 sequence is CASSLARHNSGNTIYF. The CDR3 DNA is TGTGCCAGCAGCTTAGCTCGACACAACTCTGGAAACACCATATATTTT.

The rearrangement joins TRBV5-4 to TRBJ2-7; 9 bases align to TRBD1. The CDR3 runs to 16 residues. CDR1 SGHNT and CDR2 YYREEE come from the germline V gene (reference sequence). Germline trimming cut 4 bases from V and 1 base from J; bases unmatched to any gene: 9. This CDR3 reads CASSRPGTGNSYEQYF. The CDR3 DNA reads as TGTGCCAGCAGCAGGCCCGGGACAGGGAATTCCTACGAGCAGTACTTC.